This is a list of T cell receptor beta chains from one sample in a study of T-cell reconstitution after alpha-beta-depleted transplantation in children. TCRdb ran MiXCR on the PCR reads and lists one entry per CDR3 protein. The table shows 450,000 to 700,000 distinct CDR3 sequences, with 25% to 30% occurring only once. Sequencing was performed on PBMCs, taken before TCRalphabeta/CD19-depleted stem cell transplant. Every receptor here comes from a boy in the first two years of life with Wiskott-Aldrich syndrome, due to receive a stem cell transplant. CDR3s include the opening cysteine and the closing phenylalanine or tryptophan. A D gene is named only where the DNA matches it firmly. The size field is filled for only some rows; it gives once, few, many or a size class.

-,TRBV5-1,few,TRBJ2-7,CASSLLGAETWTYEQYF,TGCGCCAGCAGCTTGTTGGGGGCTGAGACTTGGACCTACGAGCAGTACTTC
-,TRBV20-1,-,TRBJ2-5,CSASRGQETQYF,TGCAGTGCTAGCCGGGGTCAAGAGACCCAGTACTTC
-,TRBV5-1,few,TRBJ2-7,CASSGITSYEQYF,TGCGCCAGCAGCGGGATTACCTCCTACGAGCAGTACTTC
TRBD2,TRBV28,many,TRBJ2-1,CASSLCGLAEIYNEQFF,TGTGCCAGCAGTTTATGCGGACTAGCGGAGATCTACAATGAGCAGTTCTTC
-,TRBV6-5,few,TRBJ1-1,CASSWAGGPNTEAFF,TGTGCCAGCAGTTGGGCCGGGGGTCCGAACACTGAAGCTTTCTTT
-,TRBV28,few,TRBJ1-4,CAVPATTNEKLFF,TGTGCCGTCCCAGCTACAACTAATGAAAAACTGTTTTTT
-,TRBV5-1,-,TRBJ2-7,CASRVGAGDEQYF,TGCGCCAGCAGAGTCGGGGCCGGAGACGAGCAGTACTTC
TRBD1,TRBV5-5,-,TRBJ2-1,CASSPRGLCGEQFF,TGTGCCAGCAGCCCCAGGGGGTTGTGTGGTGAGCAGTTCTTC
-,TRBV4-2,-,TRBJ1-1,CASSPRFDRWGTEAFF,TGTGCCAGCAGCCCACGGTTCGACAGGTGGGGCACTGAAGCTTTCTTT
-,TRBV20-1,few,TRBJ1-5,CSARAPRGSGQPQHF,TGCAGTGCTAGAGCCCCCAGGGGTTCAGGTCAGCCCCAGCATTTT
-,TRBV5-1,few,TRBJ2-5,CASSRTYGVQETQYF,TGCGCCAGCAGCCGCACCTACGGTGTCCAAGAGACCCAGTACTTC
TRBD1,TRBV24-1,-,TRBJ2-1,CATSDTDNDRATQFF,TGTGCCACCAGTGATACCGACAATGACAGGGCGACGCAGTTCTTC
TRBD1,TRBV12-3/TRBV12-4,-,TRBJ2-1,CASSPGQGQSNEQFF,TGTGCCAGCAGTCCCGGACAGGGGCAGAGTAATGAGCAGTTCTTC
-,TRBV12-3/TRBV12-4,few,TRBJ2-1,CASAPRRDNEQFF,TGTGCCAGCGCCCCTAGGAGGGACAATGAGCAGTTCTTC
-,TRBV6-1,-,TRBJ2-1,CASRRKDFSYNEQFF,TGTGCCAGCAGGAGAAAGGACTTCTCCTACAATGAGCAGTTCTTC
-,TRBV5-1,-,TRBJ2-1,CASSLAQGNEQFF,TGCGCCAGCAGCTTGGCCCAGGGCAATGAGCAGTTCTTC
-,TRBV30,few,TRBJ1-1,CAYEGRIAEAFF,TGTGCCTATGAAGGGAGGATCGCTGAAGCTTTCTTT
-,TRBV10-1,-,TRBJ2-1,CASSDLLGRGFF,TGCGCCAGCAGTGATTTATTGGGGCGGGGGTTCTTC
TRBD2,TRBV10-3,-,TRBJ2-1,CAISELAGVGEQFF,TGTGCCATCAGTGAACTAGCGGGAGTTGGTGAGCAGTTCTTC
TRBD1,TRBV28,-,TRBJ2-7,CASSLQGFDEQYF,TGTGCCAGCAGTCTACAGGGGTTTGACGAGCAGTACTTC
-,TRBV9,few,TRBJ2-1,CASSVRSSNEQFF,TGTGCCAGCAGCGTACGTAGTTCCAATGAGCAGTTCTTC
-,TRBV5-5,-,TRBJ2-5,CASSPEGVPQETQYF,TGTGCCAGCAGTCCGGAGGGGGTACCCCAAGAGACCCAGTACTTC
TRBD2,TRBV7-2,-,TRBJ2-7,CASSLAHSGRSLEQYF,TGTGCCAGCAGCTTAGCGCACAGCGGGAGATCCCTCGAGCAGTACTTC
-,TRBV20-1,-,TRBJ2-7,CSYGNSYEQYF,TGCAGTTACGGGAACTCCTACGAGCAGTACTTC
-,TRBV28,-,TRBJ2-3,CASRPDRFTDTQYF,TGTGCCAGCAGACCGGACAGATTCACAGATACGCAGTATTTT
TRBD1,TRBV28,-,TRBJ1-1,CASRPSTGPKGEAFF,TGTGCCAGCAGACCTTCGACAGGGCCCAAGGGTGAAGCTTTCTTT
-,TRBV27,-,TRBJ2-2,CASSLGTVGANTGELFF,TGTGCCAGCAGTTTGGGAACGGTGGGGGCGAACACCGGGGAGCTGTTTTTT